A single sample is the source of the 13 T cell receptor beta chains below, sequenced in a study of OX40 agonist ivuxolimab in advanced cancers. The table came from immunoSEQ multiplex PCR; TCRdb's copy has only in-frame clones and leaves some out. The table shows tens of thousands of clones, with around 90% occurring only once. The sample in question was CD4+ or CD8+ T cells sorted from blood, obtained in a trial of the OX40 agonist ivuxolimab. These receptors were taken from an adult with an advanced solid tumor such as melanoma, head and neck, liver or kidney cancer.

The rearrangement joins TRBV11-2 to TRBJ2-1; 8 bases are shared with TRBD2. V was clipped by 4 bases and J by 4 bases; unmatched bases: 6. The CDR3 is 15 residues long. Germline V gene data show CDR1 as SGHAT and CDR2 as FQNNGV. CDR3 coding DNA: TGTGCCAGCAGCTCCTCAGCGGGGGTTTACAATGAGCAGTTCTTC. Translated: CASSSSAGVYNEQFF.

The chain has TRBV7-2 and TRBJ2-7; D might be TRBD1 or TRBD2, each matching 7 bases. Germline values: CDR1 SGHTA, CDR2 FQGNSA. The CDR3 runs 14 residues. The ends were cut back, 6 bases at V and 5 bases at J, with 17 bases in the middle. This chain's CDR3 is CASRTRGGPNEQYF. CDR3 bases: TGTGCCAGCAGAACCAGGGGGGGCCCGAACGAGCAGTACTTC.

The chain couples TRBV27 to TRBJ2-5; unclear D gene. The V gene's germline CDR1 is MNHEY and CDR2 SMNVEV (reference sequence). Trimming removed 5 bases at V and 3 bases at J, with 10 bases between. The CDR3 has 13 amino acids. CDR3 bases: TGTGCCAGCAGTCCGCGGATAGAAGAGACCCAGTACTTC. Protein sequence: CASSPRIEETQYF.

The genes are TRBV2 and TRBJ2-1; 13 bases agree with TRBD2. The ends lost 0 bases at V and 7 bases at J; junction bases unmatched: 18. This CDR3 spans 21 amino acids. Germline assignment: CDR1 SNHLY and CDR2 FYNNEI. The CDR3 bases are TGTGCCAGCAGTGAAGCGCGTTCTATGGGGACTAGCGGGAAGATGCGGAATGAGCAGTTCTTC. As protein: CASSEARSMGTSGKMRNEQFF.

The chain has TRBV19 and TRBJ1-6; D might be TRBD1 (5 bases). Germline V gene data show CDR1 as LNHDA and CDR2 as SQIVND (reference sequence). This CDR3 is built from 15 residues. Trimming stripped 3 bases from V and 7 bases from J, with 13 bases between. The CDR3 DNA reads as TGTGCCAGTAGTATGGGGCTTTTGGGGAATTCACCCCTCCACTTT. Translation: CASSMGLLGNSPLHF.

CDR3 sequence (DNA): TGTGCCAGCAGCTCCCAGCCCCGGGCGGCCATTAATGAGCAGTTCTTC. Translated, it gives CASSSQPRAAINEQFF. The rearrangement uses TRBV7-9 and TRBJ2-1; D unclear. The CDR3 totals 16 residues. Germline assignment: CDR1 SEHNR and CDR2 FQNEAQ (reference sequence). With 4 bases removed from V and 7 bases from J, the gap between germline ends came to 20 bases.

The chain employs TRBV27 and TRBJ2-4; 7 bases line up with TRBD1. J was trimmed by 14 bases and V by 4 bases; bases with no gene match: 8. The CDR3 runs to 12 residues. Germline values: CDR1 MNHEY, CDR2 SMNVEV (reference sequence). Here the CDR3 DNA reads TGTGCCAGCAGTTCCGCTGACAGGGTGGAGTACTTC. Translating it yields CASSSADRVEYF.

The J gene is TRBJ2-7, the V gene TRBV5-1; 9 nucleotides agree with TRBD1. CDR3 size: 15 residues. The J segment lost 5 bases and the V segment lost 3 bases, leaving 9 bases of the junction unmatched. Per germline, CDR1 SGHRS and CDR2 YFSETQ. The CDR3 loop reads CASSSSTGGRNEQYF. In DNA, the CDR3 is TGCGCCAGCAGCTCCTCGACAGGGGGTAGAAACGAGCAGTACTTC. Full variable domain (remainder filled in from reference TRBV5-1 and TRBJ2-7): KAGVTQTPRYLIKTRGQQVTLSCSPISGHRSVSWYQQTPGQGLQFLFEYFSETQRNKGNFPGRFSGRQFSNSRSEMNVSTLELGDSALYLCASSSSTGGRNEQYFGPGTRLTVT.

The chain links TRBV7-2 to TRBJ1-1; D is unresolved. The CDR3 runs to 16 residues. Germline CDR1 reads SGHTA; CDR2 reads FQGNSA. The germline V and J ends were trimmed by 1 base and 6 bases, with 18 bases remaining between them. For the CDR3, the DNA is TGTGCCAGCAGCTTAGTTTCGGGCAGGCGTGGGGCTGAAGCTTTCTTT. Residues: CASSLVSGRRGAEAFF.

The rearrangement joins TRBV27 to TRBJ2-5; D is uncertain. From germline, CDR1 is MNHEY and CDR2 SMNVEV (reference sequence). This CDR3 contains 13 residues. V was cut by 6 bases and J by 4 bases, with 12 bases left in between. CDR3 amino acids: CASRRGESETQYF. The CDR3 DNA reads TGTGCCAGCAGGCGCGGTGAGTCAGAGACCCAGTACTTC.

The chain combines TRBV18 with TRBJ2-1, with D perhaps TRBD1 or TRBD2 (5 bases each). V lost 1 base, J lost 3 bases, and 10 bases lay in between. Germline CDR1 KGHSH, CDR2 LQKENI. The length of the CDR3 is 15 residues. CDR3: CASSPQGTDYNEQFF. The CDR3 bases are TGTGCCAGCTCACCACAGGGGACCGACTACAATGAGCAGTTCTTC.

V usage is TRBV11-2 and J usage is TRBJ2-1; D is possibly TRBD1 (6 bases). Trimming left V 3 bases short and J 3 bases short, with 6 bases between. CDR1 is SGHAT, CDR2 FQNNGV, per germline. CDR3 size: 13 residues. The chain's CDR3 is CASSLDSYNEQFF. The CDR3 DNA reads TGTGCCAGCAGCTTGGACAGCTACAATGAGCAGTTCTTC.

CDR3 protein: CASQQGARSQPQHF. The DNA of the CDR3 is TGTGCCAGCCAACAGGGGGCGAGGAGTCAGCCCCAGCATTTT. The chain carries TRBV5-8 and TRBJ1-5; 9 nucleotides line up with TRBD1. This CDR3 region has 14 residues. J gave up 6 bases and V 7 bases, and 8 bases lay outside the gene matches. Germline assignment: CDR1 SGHTS and CDR2 YDEGEE.